The present T cell receptor beta chain was sequenced within a study of beta chain bispecific antibodies for T cell cancers (dated by TCRdb to the early 2020s). As for the study more broadly: T cells from healthy donors were cocultured with T cell leukemia lines in the presence of bispecific antibodies, after which the depletion of each TRBV family was measured by TRBV sequencing of the surviving cells. Surface TRBV12 (TRBV12-3) was expressed by Jurkat cells, and surface TRBV5-5 was expressed by HPB-ALL cells.

This clonotype occurred many times. Its antigen is unknown. Per-nucleotide qualities are absent, and no much larger clonotype sits a single base away. Overall results and qualifications from the work: Cross-reactivity of the anti-TRBV5-5 antibody with TRBV5-6 was attributed to high sequence similarity between the two genes. Except for the targeted genes and closely related genes, all other TRBV family members appeared to be unaffected by the TRBV-directed bispecific antibodies. Leukemia cell line cells were mixed with normal T cells in each sequenced sample, and most of the targeted TRBV signal was derived from the leukemia cells rather than from the normal T cells. Relative to anti-CD19, exposure to anti-TRBV12 lowered the TRBV12-3 share of total TRBV signal by 97% to 99%, while TRBV12-4 dropped by 30% to 40%, a change that was not significant.

From its cysteine to its phenylalanine, the CDR3 spans 13 amino acids. Left in the record is the CDR3 DNA by itself, 39 bases read in frame from the first base. V and J lose 6 bases and 11 bases, and a span of 19 bases separates them. The germline V gene encodes CDR1 MRHNA and CDR2 SNTAGT. What this sample's treatment or condition label stands for: alpha-V12: anti-TRBV12 scFv linked to anti-CD3 scFv. T cells were expanded from blood mononuclear cells for 2 to 3 days using either anti-CD3 antibody OKT3 or CD3/CD28 Dynabeads. For the anti-TRBV12 bispecific sample, Jurkat leukemia cells were cocultured with normal T cells, and the comparison was a control coculture using an anti-CD19 bispecific. The culture conditions for expanded T cells were RPMI 1640 plus 10% fetal bovine serum, recombinant human IL-2 (approximately 100 IU/ml) and IL-7 (5 ng/ml). Cocultures combined 5 x 10^4 normal T cells with 5 x 10^4 target cells and bispecific antibody in roughly 98 ul, incubated 15 to 20 hours at 37°C. Every bispecific antibody was made of two single-chain variable fragments expressed in a single-chain diabody format with a His tag. Healthy human donors supplied the effector T cells, with peripheral blood mononuclear cells isolated from leukapheresis samples using Ficoll density gradient centrifugation.

Libraries incorporated unique molecular identifier barcodes, which were used to quantify clonotypes. Qiagen AllPrep DNA/RNA Micro kits were used to isolate total RNA, and an Agilent TapeStation was used to check RNA quality. TCR beta libraries were constructed by 5' RACE, in which cDNA synthesis was followed by two PCR steps with TCR beta constant-region gene-specific primers. TCR beta libraries were sequenced on an Illumina MiSeq platform. Per the source publication's procedure: Reads were processed with MIGEC, MiXCR and VDJtools. To get a clonotype's frequency, the unique molecular identifiers belonging to that clonotype were divided by all unique molecular identifiers in the sample. Nonfunctional TRBV genes classified in IMGT as pseudogenes or open reading frames, such as TRBV1, TRBV12-1 and TRBV21, were excluded. TCRdb reran the public reads through fastp at Q25 and MiXCR, keeping productive beta chains. Rows matching on CDR3 protein sequence are summarized as one entry with the most common DNA and genes. The V and J calls come from TCRdb's annotation, not from the publication. The sample profile shows about 20,000 distinct CDR3 sequences; more than 2% of them were found once. Under 5.5% of the sample lies in the top ten.

Specimen: healthy donor T cells cultured with leukemia cells, collected from a culture containing a bispecific antibody targeting TCR Vbeta12. Here the chain combines TRBV6-4 and TRBJ2-5, with the D gene possibly TRBD1 or TRBD2, each one fitting 5 bases. The TCR sequence derives from a human donor in good health. Some clones in this sample may be carry-over from other donors' samples. The DNA reads TGTGCCAGCAGCCGAGGGGTCTTCCAGAGGCAGTACTTC. This is translated as CASSRGVFQRQYF.